This T cell receptor (beta chain) emerged from a study of blood T cell repertoires in COVID-19. Study-level background: From the United States, Italy and Spain came samples of acute and convalescent COVID-19. In each case, the material was cDNA or gDNA derived from T cells, B-cell-depleted T cells, or PBMCs.

With V trimmed by 5 bases and J by 5 bases, 8 bases remained unmatched. Germline lookup yields CDR1 MNHNY and CDR2 SVGAGI (reference sequence). The CDR3 is 14 residues long. Source study methods: Amplification of reference gene primers provided the estimated nucleated cell counts. The repertoire was sequenced with immunoSEQ multiplex PCR; TCRdb's copy has only in-frame clones and lacks some. For V, J and clone size, that table is used; D and trimming come from the DNA. The sample contains roughly 250,000 clones, roughly three quarters of which appear only once. This clone appeared a single time. Material: peripheral blood. This receptor was obtained from a woman in her thirties or forties with active or convalescent COVID-19. The chain carries TRBV6-6 and TRBJ2-5, with TRBD2 matching over 7 bases. CDR3 loop: CASSKRGGLETQYF. CDR3 bases: TGTGCCAGCAGTAAGCGGGGAGGGTTGGAGACCCAGTACTTC.